This T cell receptor (beta chain) was identified during a study of cytotoxic CD8 clonotypes in ibrutinib-treated CLL. Here immunoSEQ multiplex PCR was the method, and the copy in TCRdb shows in-frame clones only, minus some. Of 200,000 to 250,000 clones listed, approximately 70% are singletons. V shed 3 bases and J shed 5 bases, with 19 bases lying between them. The CDR3 consists of 16 residues. Germline CDR1 is KGHSH and CDR2 is LQKENI. This chain uses TRBV18 with TRBJ1-1; D possibly corresponds to TRBD1 (6 bases). The sequence was collected from a human donor with chronic lymphocytic leukemia. The sequencing used PBMCs, collected after 12 months of ibrutinib treatment. The CDR3 DNA sequence: TGTGCCAGCTCACCGGACCAAGCTGGGGGCACAACTGAAGCTTTCTTT. Translated, it gives CASSPDQAGGTTEAFF.